This section outlines one T cell receptor (beta chain) sequence together with its context. The antigen remains unidentified. Using immunoSEQ multiplex PCR, the repertoire was profiled, and TCRdb retains in-frame clones only, with some absent. Of roughly 2.5 million clones listed, around 90% are singletons. The donor cohort consisted entirely of Caucasian adults residing in Nashville, Tennessee. The investigators split CD4+ cells into a CD45RA+ naive subset and a CD45RA-negative memory subset. The data are from a study of shared clonotypes between healthy human individuals. Study findings and constraints: It was expected that sequencing depth would affect clonotype sharing among donors. The generation probabilities recorded for non-shared clonotypes fell below those of clonotypes shared by all four donors.

Germline V gives CDR1 SGHTA, CDR2 FQGNSA. The V end was cut by 3 bases, the J end by 2 bases, with 18 bases between. The CDR3 covers 17 residues. The chain recombines TRBV7-2 with TRBJ2-3; the D gene is possibly TRBD2 (5 bases). The receptor's source is a man in his late teens or twenties in good health. Sequencing used naive CD4+ T cells sorted from blood. As to subset: CD45RA+ positively selected. As DNA, the CDR3 is TGTGCCAGCAGCTTTTGGCTTGGGCGGGTTAACACAGATACGCAGTATTTT. This encodes CASSFWLGRVNTDTQYF. The full variable domain, with the rest looked up from reference TRBV7-2 and TRBJ2-3, is GAGVSQSPSNKVTEKGKDVELRCDPISGHTALYWYRQSLGQGLEFLIYFQGNSAPDKSGLPSDRFSAERTGGSVSTLTIQRTQQEDSAVYLCASSFWLGRVNTDTQYFGPGTRLTVL.